Here is one T cell receptor beta chain with its context. Documented time point: pre-sensitization, week 0. Treatment given: therapeutic diphenylcyclopropenone sensitization with weekly scalp DPC. This sample was taken from a study of human T cells and chemical hapten exposure. From the RACE reads, TCRdb called clonotypes with MiXCR, one entry per CDR3 protein. The data show approximately 260,000 distinct CDR3 sequences, 7.7% seen once. This clonotype originated in a man aged 18 to 35 with alopecia areata. Some clones in this sample may be carry-over from other donors' samples. The sample here was whole blood, taken in connection with sensitization to the hapten diphenylcyclopropenone (DPC).

This CDR3 reads CSAGGFNSPLHF. CDR3 coding DNA: TGCAGTGCTGGGGGATTTAATTCACCCCTCCACTTT. J is TRBJ1-6 and V is TRBV20-1, with D perhaps TRBD1 (5 bases). This CDR3 is built from 12 residues. Between the trimmed V and J ends, which lost 5 bases and 6 bases, there was a span of 8 bases. The V gene's germline CDR1 is DFQATT and CDR2 SNEGSKA (reference sequence).